The T cell receptor beta chain described here comes from a study of cytomegalovirus exposure and HLA in healthy donors. Study results and caveats: The analysis excluded some indistinguishable V segments, including TRBV6-2 and TRBV6-3. In vitro assays verified that three CMV-associated chains recognized CMV antigens specifically.

This CDR3 has 14 amino acids. Germline CDR1 is MNHNY and CDR2 is SVGAGI (reference sequence). Losses at the gene ends were 6 bases for V and 2 bases for J; bases not matched to a gene: 7. PCR amplification relied on 60 Vbeta primers (plus 13 Jbeta primers). Per the original data handling: In a later analysis, roughly 86 million unique TCR beta chains included roughly 11 million shared by two or more donors. Sequencing used immunoSEQ multiplex PCR; TCRdb keeps in-frame clones, though not all of them. V, J and clone size are taken as reported in that table, and D and trimming were inferred from the DNA itself. The sample yields 70,000 to 90,000 clones, roughly two thirds seen once. Worth noting for this clone: Its antigen is still unknown.

V gene TRBV6-6 combines with J gene TRBJ2-7, with 7 nucleotides matching TRBD1. The TCR sequence derives from a man aged 55-75 years in good health and CMV-seropositive. What was sequenced was PBMCs. The CDR3 sequence is CASRPWDRTYEQYF. As DNA, the CDR3 is TGTGCCAGCAGGCCCTGGGACAGAACCTACGAGCAGTACTTC.